What follows are 14 T cell receptor beta chains derived from one specimen sequenced in a study of blood T cell repertoires in COVID-19. Clones were read by immunoSEQ multiplex PCR, and TCRdb kept only the in-frame ones, dropping some. The repertoire includes approximately 140,000 clones, approximately 80% of them detected once, and 15% to 20% sits in the top ten. The specimen sequenced was peripheral blood. The source is a man in his fifties with acute or convalescent COVID-19.

The V gene is TRBV15, the J gene TRBJ1-5; no definite D call. CDR1 is LNHNV, CDR2 YYDKDF, per germline (reference sequence). The CDR3 sequence is 15 residues long. V lost 1 base and J lost 7, with 14 bases in between. The CDR3 spells CATSRVQTPVQPQHF. The CDR3 DNA reads TGTGCCACCAGCAGAGTACAGACCCCCGTCCAGCCCCAGCATTTT.

The rearrangement uses TRBV5-4 and TRBJ2-5; TRBD2 matches at 10 bases. Germline values: CDR1 SGHNT, CDR2 YYREEE (reference sequence). The CDR3 is 17 amino acids. The J segment lost 5 bases and the V segment lost 4 bases, leaving 14 bases of the junction unmatched. CDR3 sequence reads: CASSHPGLAGVTETQYF. For the CDR3, the DNA is TGTGCCAGCAGCCACCCCGGGCTAGCGGGGGTCACTGAGACCCAGTACTTC.

V is TRBV29-1 and J is TRBJ2-5, with 8 bases that match TRBD1. The V gene's germline CDR1 is SQVTM and CDR2 ANQGSEA. The junction had 4 bases not matched to a gene; V was cut back by 8 bases and J by 5 bases. This CDR3 comprises 11 residues. The CDR3 DNA reads as TGCAGCATCAACAGGGGGGAGACCCAGTACTTC. This translates into CSINRGETQYF.

The CDR3 sequence is CASSLAVGTDTQYF. CDR3 DNA sequence: TGCGCCAGCAGCTTGGCCGTAGGCACAGATACGCAGTATTTT. The chain employs TRBV5-1 and TRBJ2-3, with D unclear. This CDR3 comprises 14 residues. CDR1 and CDR2 from the germline V gene are SGHRS and YFSETQ. The ends were cut back, 0 bases at V and 1 base at J, with 6 bases in the middle.

The CDR3 region is CASSPLQGAGTEAFF. CDR3 DNA sequence: TGTGCCAGCAGTCCCTTACAGGGGGCGGGAACTGAAGCTTTCTTT. The chain recombines TRBV28 with TRBJ1-1; 9 bases are a match to TRBD1. Germline V lookup: CDR1 MDHEN, CDR2 SYDVKM. CDR3 length equals 15 residues. Trimming took 5 bases from V and 5 from J; bases not matched to a gene: 9. Full variable domain (remainder filled in from reference TRBV28 and TRBJ1-1): DVKVTQSSRYLVKRTGEKVFLECVQDMDHENMFWYRQDPGLGLRLIYFSYDVKMKEKGDIPEGYSVSREKKERFSLILESASTNQTSMYLCASSPLQGAGTEAFFGQGTRLTVV.

The CDR3 sequence: CASSTEDRAVYNSPLHF. The CDR3 nucleotides read TGTGCCAGCAGCACGGAGGACAGGGCCGTCTATAATTCACCCCTCCACTTT. This chain links TRBV21-1 with TRBJ1-6; the table's D call of TRBD1 was not tested on the DNA. TRBV21-1 is labeled a pseudogene. CDR3 length: 17 amino acids.

This clone was picked up a small number of times. The rearrangement uses TRBV7-6 and TRBJ1-5, with a weak D call TRBD1 (5 bases). The CDR3 runs 17 residues. V shed 1 base and J shed 5 bases, with 18 bases lying between them. From germline, CDR1 is SGHVS and CDR2 FNYEAQ. In DNA form, the CDR3 reads TGTGCCAGCAGCTTAGACTTAATCGGGGGACTTCATCAGCCCCAGCATTTT. It yields the protein CASSLDLIGGLHQPQHF.

The chain combines TRBV2 with TRBJ1-5, with D possibly matching TRBD1 (6 bases). V dropped 5 bases and J dropped 2 bases, with 10 bases sitting between them. The CDR3 extends over 14 amino acids. Germline CDR1 and CDR2: SNHLY and FYNNEI. The CDR3 loop is CASSTHRGNQPQHF. The CDR3 bases are TGTGCCAGCAGTACCCACAGGGGCAATCAGCCCCAGCATTTT.

J is TRBJ1-1 and V is TRBV24-1; D might be TRBD1 (5 bases). The germline V and J ends were trimmed by 3 bases and 2 bases, with 15 bases remaining between them. The CDR3 contains 16 residues. Germline loops: CDR1 KGHDR, CDR2 SFDVKD. CDR3 nucleotide sequence: TGTGCCACCAGTGATCGGAAGACAGAAGTTAACACTGAAGCTTTCTTT. Translating gives CATSDRKTEVNTEAFF.

CDR3 amino acids: CASSLGDREYNEQFF. The DNA of the CDR3 is TGCGCCAGCAGCTTGGGGGACAGGGAATACAATGAGCAGTTCTTC. The rearrangement joins TRBV5-1 to TRBJ2-1, with 9 bases aligning to TRBD1. This CDR3 has 15 residues. Germline CDR1 reads SGHRS; CDR2 reads YFSETQ. The V segment lost 0 bases and the J segment 4 bases; nucleotides outside the gene matches: 2. The full variable domain, rest sourced from reference TRBV5-1 and TRBJ2-1, is KAGVTQTPRYLIKTRGQQVTLSCSPISGHRSVSWYQQTPGQGLQFLFEYFSETQRNKGNFPGRFSGRQFSNSRSEMNVSTLELGDSALYLCASSLGDREYNEQFFGPGTRLTVL.

A note on this clone: The same CDR3 can be traced to other DNA sequences in this sample. The chain has TRBV11-2 and TRBJ2-1; 12 bases line up with TRBD2. Unmatched junction bases numbered 0, after V lost 5 bases and J lost 7 bases. Germline V gene data show CDR1 as SGHAT and CDR2 as FQNNGV. There are 13 residues in the CDR3. The CDR3 DNA reads TGTGCCAGCAGCCTAGCGGGGGGGAATGAGCAGTTCTTC. This sequence encodes CASSLAGGNEQFF.

This clone was seen more than once but under ten times. Here the CDR3 reads CASSPRDRVDSPLHF. For the CDR3, the DNA is TGTGCCAGCAGCCCCCGGGACAGGGTGGATTCACCCCTCCACTTT. The chain has TRBV9 and TRBJ1-6, with 9 positions matching TRBD1. The trim removed 4 bases at V and 8 bases at J, leaving 7 bases unmatched. CDR3 size: 15 residues. Germline V gene lookup returns CDR1 SGDLS and CDR2 YYNGEE.

This clone was seen more than once but under ten times. V is TRBV28 and J is TRBJ1-2; 9 bases match TRBD1. The CDR3 runs 15 residues. J was trimmed by 3 bases and V by 6 bases; bases with no gene match: 8. In germline, CDR1 is MDHEN, CDR2 SYDVKM. CDR3 coding DNA: TGTGCCAGCAGGGAACCACAGGGGGCGCACTATGGCTACACCTTC. It is translated as CASREPQGAHYGYTF.

The chain recombines TRBV7-3 with TRBJ2-3, with D maybe TRBD2 (6 bases). V was trimmed by 4 bases and J by 4 bases, leaving 15 bases between them. The CDR3 covers 15 residues. Per the germline V gene, CDR1 is SGHTA and CDR2 is FQGTGA. The chain's CDR3 is CASSSSGTGPDTQYF. For the CDR3, the DNA is TGTGCCAGCAGCTCCTCCGGGACTGGGCCAGATACGCAGTATTTT. Combining the CDR3 with reference TRBV7-3 and TRBJ2-3 gives the whole variable domain GAGVSQTPSNKVTEKGKYVELRCDPISGHTALYWYRQSLGQGPEFLIYFQGTGAADDSGLPNDRFFAVRPEGSVSTLKIQRTERGDSAVYLCASSSSGTGPDTQYFGPGTRLTVL.